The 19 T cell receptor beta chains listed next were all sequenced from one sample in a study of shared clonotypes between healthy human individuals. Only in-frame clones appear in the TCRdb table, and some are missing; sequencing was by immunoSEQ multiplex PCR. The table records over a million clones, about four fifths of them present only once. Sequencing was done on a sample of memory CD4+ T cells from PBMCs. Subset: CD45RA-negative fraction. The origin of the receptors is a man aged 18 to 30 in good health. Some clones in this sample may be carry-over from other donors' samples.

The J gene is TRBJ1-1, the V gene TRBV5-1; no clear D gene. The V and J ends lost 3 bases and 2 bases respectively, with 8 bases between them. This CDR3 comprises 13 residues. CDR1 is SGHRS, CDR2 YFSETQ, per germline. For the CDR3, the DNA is TGCGCCAGCAGCTCGTACAGAAACACTGAAGCTTTCTTT. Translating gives CASSSYRNTEAFF.

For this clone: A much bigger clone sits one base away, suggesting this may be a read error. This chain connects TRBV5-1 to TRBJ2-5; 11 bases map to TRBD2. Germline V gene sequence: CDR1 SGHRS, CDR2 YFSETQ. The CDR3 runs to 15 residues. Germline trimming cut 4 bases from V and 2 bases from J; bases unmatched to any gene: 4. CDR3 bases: TGCGCCAGCAGCCGAGGGACTAGCGGACAAGAGACCCAGTACTTC. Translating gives CASSRGTSGQETQYF.

In DNA, the CDR3 is TGTGCCATCGCGGTTAACACCGGGGAGCTGTTTTTT. Its translation: CAIAVNTGELFF. The rearrangement links TRBV10-3 to TRBJ2-2; D unclear. Germline loops: CDR1 ENHRY, CDR2 SYGVKD. Trimming removed 8 bases from V and 2 bases from J, with 6 bases in between. The CDR3 consists of 12 residues.

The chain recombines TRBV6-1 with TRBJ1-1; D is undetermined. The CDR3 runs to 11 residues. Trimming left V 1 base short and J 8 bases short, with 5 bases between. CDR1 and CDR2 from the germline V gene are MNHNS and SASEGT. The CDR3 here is CASSEEGEAFF. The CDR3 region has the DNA TGTGCCAGCAGTGAAGAGGGCGAAGCTTTCTTT.

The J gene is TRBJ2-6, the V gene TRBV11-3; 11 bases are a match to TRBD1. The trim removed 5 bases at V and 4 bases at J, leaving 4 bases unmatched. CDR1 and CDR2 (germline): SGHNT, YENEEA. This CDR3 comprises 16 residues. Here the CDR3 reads CASSRGQGAGANVLTF. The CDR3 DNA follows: TGTGCCAGCAGCCGCGGACAGGGGGCCGGGGCCAACGTCCTGACTTTC.

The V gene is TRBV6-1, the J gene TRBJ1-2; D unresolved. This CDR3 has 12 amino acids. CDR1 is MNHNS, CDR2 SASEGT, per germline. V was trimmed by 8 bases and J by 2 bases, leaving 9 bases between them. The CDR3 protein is CASLTANYGYTF. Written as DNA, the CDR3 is TGTGCCAGCTTGACGGCAAACTATGGCTACACCTTC.

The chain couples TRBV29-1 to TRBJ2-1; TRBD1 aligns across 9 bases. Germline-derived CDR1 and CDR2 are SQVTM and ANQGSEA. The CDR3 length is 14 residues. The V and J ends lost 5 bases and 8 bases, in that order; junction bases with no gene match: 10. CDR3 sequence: CSVPQGARADEQFF. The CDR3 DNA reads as TGCAGCGTTCCACAGGGGGCGCGGGCGGATGAGCAGTTCTTC.

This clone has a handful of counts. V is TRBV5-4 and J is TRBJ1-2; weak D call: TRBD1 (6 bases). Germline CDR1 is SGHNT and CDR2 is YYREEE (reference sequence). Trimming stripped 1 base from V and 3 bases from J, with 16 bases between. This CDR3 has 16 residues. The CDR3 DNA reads TGTGCCAGCAGCTTGCTCTGGGCAGGGGTTGACTATGGCTACACCTTC. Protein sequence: CASSLLWAGVDYGYTF.

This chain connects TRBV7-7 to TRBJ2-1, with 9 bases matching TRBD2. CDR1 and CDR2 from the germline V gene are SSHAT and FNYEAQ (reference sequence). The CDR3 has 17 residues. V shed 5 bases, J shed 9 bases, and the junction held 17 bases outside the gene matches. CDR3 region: CASSPELLSGRTGEQFF. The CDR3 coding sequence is TGTGCCAGCAGCCCCGAACTGCTTAGCGGGAGAACTGGTGAGCAGTTCTTC.

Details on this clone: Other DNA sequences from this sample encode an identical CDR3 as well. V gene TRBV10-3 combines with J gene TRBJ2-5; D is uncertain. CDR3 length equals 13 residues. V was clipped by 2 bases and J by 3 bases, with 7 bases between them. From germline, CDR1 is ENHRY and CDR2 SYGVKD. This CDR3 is CAISEGVEETQYF. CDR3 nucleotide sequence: TGTGCCATCAGTGAGGGGGTCGAAGAGACCCAGTACTTC.

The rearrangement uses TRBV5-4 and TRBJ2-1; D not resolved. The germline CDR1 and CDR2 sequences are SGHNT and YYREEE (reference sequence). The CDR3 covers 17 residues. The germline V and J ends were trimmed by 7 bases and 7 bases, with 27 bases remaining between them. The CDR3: CASSKPGGVSARNEQFF. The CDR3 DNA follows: TGTGCCAGCTCAAAGCCAGGTGGGGTTTCGGCTAGGAATGAGCAGTTCTTC.

The CDR3 sequence: CASSSGTSGRGYEQYF. The CDR3 DNA follows: TGTGCCAGCAGCTCCGGGACTAGCGGGAGGGGCTACGAGCAGTACTTC. The chain is built from TRBV5-4 and TRBJ2-7; 16 bases match TRBD2. Trimming took 3 bases from V and 3 from J; bases not matched to a gene: 3. Germline V gives CDR1 SGHNT, CDR2 YYREEE (reference sequence). The CDR3 length is 16 residues. The full variable domain, in which reference TRBV5-4 and TRBJ2-7 provide the parts outside the CDR3, is ETGVTQSPTHLIKTRGQQVTLRCSSQSGHNTVSWYQQALGQGPQFIFQYYREEENGRGNFPPRFSGLQFPNYSSELNVNALELDDSALYLCASSSGTSGRGYEQYFGPGTRLTVT.

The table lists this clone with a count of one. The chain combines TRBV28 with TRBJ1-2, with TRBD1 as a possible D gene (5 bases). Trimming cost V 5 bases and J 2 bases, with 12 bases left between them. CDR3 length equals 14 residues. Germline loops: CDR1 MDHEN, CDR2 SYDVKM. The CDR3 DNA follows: TGTGCCAGCAGTCCAAGGACAAGAAACTATGGCTACACCTTC. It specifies CASSPRTRNYGYTF.

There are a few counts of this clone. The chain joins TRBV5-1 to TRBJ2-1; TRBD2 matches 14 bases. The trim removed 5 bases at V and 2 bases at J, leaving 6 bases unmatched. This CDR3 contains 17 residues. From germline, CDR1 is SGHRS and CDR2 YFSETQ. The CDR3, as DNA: TGCGCCAGCAGGCCCGGGACTAGCGGGAGTCCCTACAATGAGCAGTTCTTC. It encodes CASRPGTSGSPYNEQFF.

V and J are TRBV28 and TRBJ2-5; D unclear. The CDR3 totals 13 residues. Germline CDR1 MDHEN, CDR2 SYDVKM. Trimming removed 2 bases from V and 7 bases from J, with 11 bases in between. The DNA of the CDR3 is TGTGCCAGCAGTTTACCCTCACCGGGGACCCAGTACTTC. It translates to CASSLPSPGTQYF. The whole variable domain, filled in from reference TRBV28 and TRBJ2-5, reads DVKVTQSSRYLVKRTGEKVFLECVQDMDHENMFWYRQDPGLGLRLIYFSYDVKMKEKGDIPEGYSVSREKKERFSLILESASTNQTSMYLCASSLPSPGTQYFGPGTRLLVL.

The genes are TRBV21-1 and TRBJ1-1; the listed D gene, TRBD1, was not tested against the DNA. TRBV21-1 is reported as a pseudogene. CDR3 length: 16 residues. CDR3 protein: CASSQTGTDLNTEAFF. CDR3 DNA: TGTGCCAGCAGCCAAACGGGGACAGACTTGAACACTGAAGCTTTCTTT.

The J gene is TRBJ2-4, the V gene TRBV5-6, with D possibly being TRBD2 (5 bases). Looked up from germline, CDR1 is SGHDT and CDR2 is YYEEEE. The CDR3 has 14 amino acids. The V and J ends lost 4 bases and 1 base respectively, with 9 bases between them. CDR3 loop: CASSLRRAKNIQYF. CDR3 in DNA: TGTGCCAGCAGCCTCAGGAGGGCCAAAAACATTCAGTACTTC.

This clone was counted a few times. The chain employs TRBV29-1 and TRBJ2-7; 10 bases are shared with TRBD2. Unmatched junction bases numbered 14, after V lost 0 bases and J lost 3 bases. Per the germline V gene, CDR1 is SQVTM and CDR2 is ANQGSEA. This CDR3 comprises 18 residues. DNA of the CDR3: TGCAGCGTTGAAGATCTAGCTAGCGGGAGCACCGTGAGCTACGAGCAGTACTTC. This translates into CSVEDLASGSTVSYEQYF.

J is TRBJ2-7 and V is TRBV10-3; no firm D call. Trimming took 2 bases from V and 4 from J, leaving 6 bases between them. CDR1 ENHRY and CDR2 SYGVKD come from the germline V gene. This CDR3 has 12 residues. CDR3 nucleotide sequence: TGTGCCATCAGTGAGCCCGCGTACGAGCAGTACTTC. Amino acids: CAISEPAYEQYF.